The rows below give T cell receptor beta chains drawn from one sample of a study of CD8+ T cells in alopecia areata. Measured with immunoSEQ multiplex PCR; TCRdb has only the in-frame clones, and not every one. The table lists about 190,000 clones, 55% to 70% of them singletons. The starting material was CD4+ T cells sorted from blood, obtained at week 4, from a patient treated with tofacitinib. The source of these receptors is a human donor with alopecia areata. Each CDR3 is given without its conserved first and last residue. Only part of the rows carry a size: once, few, many, or a class if the clone is expanded.

j_call	v_call	clone_size	cdr3_aa
TRBJ2-5	TRBV4-3	-	ASSQARGGWRSGTQY
TRBJ1-2	TRBV29-1	-	SVSRAHGYT
TRBJ1-5	TRBV2	-	ASSAGASQPQH
TRBJ1-5	TRBV29-1	-	SVVVGTGMGQPQH
TRBJ2-1	TRBV30	-	AWSWEGLYREQF
TRBJ2-4	TRBV6-5	-	ASSRRDSAKNIQY
TRBJ2-1	TRBV5-1	-	ASSLVPSGSYEQF
TRBJ2-7	TRBV5-4	-	ASSLEVTGYEQY
TRBJ2-4	TRBV28	-	ASSLNQGKNIQY
TRBJ2-2	TRBV5-1	few	ASSSGLAGGELF
TRBJ1-2	TRBV4-1	-	ASSLGPDGYT
TRBJ1-1	TRBV29-1	-	SASRDTEAF
TRBJ2-1	TRBV27	-	ASRPRDPNNEQF
TRBJ2-1	TRBV29-1	few	SVEGGFDEQF
TRBJ2-5	TRBV30	-	AWNAGLQETQY
TRBJ2-5	TRBV30	-	AWSVEYPETQY
TRBJ2-7	TRBV29-1	few	SVAGASGPYEQY
TRBJ1-5	TRBV30	-	AWTDGRDQPQH
TRBJ1-4	TRBV7-8	-	ASSLVGSGNEKLF
TRBJ2-3	TRBV5-1	-	ASSLPVSGDTQY
TRBJ2-7	TRBV29-1	few	SVGHLAGGLEQY
TRBJ2-1	TRBV6-1	few	ASSEFGKF
TRBJ1-2	TRBV5-6	-	ASSEGFGGYT
TRBJ2-3	TRBV7-3	-	ASSSGLAGGTQY
TRBJ2-5	TRBV29-1	-	SVESGGETQY
TRBJ2-4	TRBV15	few	ATSLPGQGIGKNIQY
TRBJ2-2	TRBV9	-	ASSVGWGTGELF
TRBJ2-2	TRBV5-1	few	ASSPGLNTGELF
TRBJ2-3	TRBV11-2	-	ASSLGASTDTQY
TRBJ1-2	TRBV14	-	ASSQTGQGAWVYGYT
TRBJ2-7	TRBV7-2	few	ASSRVGGSYEQY
TRBJ2-3	TRBV29-1	-	SLSRTDTQY
TRBJ2-2	TRBV30	-	ASRGTGELF